Described below is a single T cell receptor (beta chain) sequence and its context. The source of the sample is a study of cytomegalovirus exposure and HLA in healthy donors. As for the study in general: An early data release held 75 million to 100 million unique TCRs from HLA-typed donors.

Although they were nominally healthy when sampled, donors likely had unrecorded immune exposures. The CDR3 extends over 13 amino acids. Germline V CDR1 and CDR2: LGHNT, FRNRAP. Trimming left V 11 bases short and J 4 bases short, with 15 bases between. In the PCR, 60 Vbeta and 13 Jbeta primers were used. TCRdb keeps only in-frame clones here, not all; method: immunoSEQ multiplex PCR. The data show 89,000 or so clones, about four fifths seen once. V usage is TRBV12-5 and J usage is TRBJ2-1; the D is unclear. Sample: PBMCs. The TCR comes from a man between 18 and 35 years old in good health and CMV-seropositive. CDR3 DNA sequence: TGTGCTGGATGGCTAATCGGGTACAATGAGCAGTTCTTC. It encodes CAGWLIGYNEQFF.